These T cell receptor beta chains were read from a single sample in a study of blood T cell repertoires in COVID-19. Here immunoSEQ multiplex PCR was the method, and the copy in TCRdb shows in-frame clones only, minus some. This table holds over 150,000 clones, 80% to 85% found once. The specimen sequenced was peripheral blood. All receptors derive from a woman aged 65 to 85 with COVID-19, enrolled during active disease. Both conserved end residues are trimmed from each CDR3. A D gene is named only where the DNA matches it firmly. Clone size is stated in some rows and not others, as once, few, many or a class when expanded.

>-|TRBV27|-
ASSLGGSRTYEQY
>-|TRBV4-1|-
ASSPSLTAYNEQF
>-|TRBV7-2|TRBD1
ASSLQGAFYNSPLH
>-|TRBV7-2|TRBD1
ASSSGTGSGYT
>-|TRBV28|TRBD1
ASSFLQGDFSEAF
>-|TRBV2|TRBD2
ASSVNSGRIDTQY
>-|TRBV3-1/TRBV3-2|TRBD2
ASRLAGSYEQY
>-|TRBV5-1|TRBD1
ASNTNPADRVTGYT
>few|TRBV6-5|-
ASSYPGLVTEAF
>-|TRBV5-4|-
ASSSRRTETQPQH
>-|TRBV5-1|TRBD2
ASRNGTSSYNEQF
>few|TRBV19|-
ASSITAGPFYGYT
>-|TRBV2|-
ASRMGGAEGMY
>-|TRBV24-1|-
ATSDLKGGGEGEQF
>-|TRBV30|TRBD1
AWSETGLTEAF
>-|TRBV11-2|TRBD2
ASSPGLAGNIQY
>few|TRBV28|-
ASTDSGGRYEQY
>-|TRBV10-1|-
ASSESTSSYNEQF
>few|TRBV6-1|TRBD2
ASSEPGVAGVYEQY
>many|TRBV14|-
ASSQATGTYEQY
>-|TRBV18|-
ASSPRRVMNGELF
>-|TRBV6-5|-
ASSQASYLTPLH
>-|TRBV9|-
ASSRRTTSGNTIY
>-|TRBV6-1|TRBD2
ASSEGGLAGASLYNEQF
>-|TRBV6-2/TRBV6-3|-
ASSAGAFYNEQF
>-|TRBV2|-
ASSALNEQY
>-|TRBV5-1|-
ASSLESERGKLF
>-|TRBV27|-
ASSQAGITDTQY
>-|TRBV27|-
ASRHPTPNTEAF
>-|TRBV4-3|-
ASSQYTGSAEAF
>once|TRBV29-1|TRBD1
SVERDRGGEQY
>-|TRBV18|TRBD1
ASSPGTGGKDTQY
>-|TRBV5-4|TRBD1
ASSLGPGQGANEQF
>few|TRBV7-2|-
ASSLERSTGELF
>-|TRBV5-1|TRBD2
ASSFQAGGPGTQY
>-|TRBV6-4|-
ATRFQGKNQPQH
>-|TRBV15|-
ATSRDSPGLGNSPLH
>-|TRBV5-1|TRBD1
ASSVGTGATEKLF
>-|TRBV6-2/TRBV6-3|-
ASSYSLSSPGAYTQY
>-|TRBV6-1|TRBD1
ASSERTGGTHPYEQY
>-|TRBV7-2|-
ASSQDGDSNQPQH
>-|TRBV12-5|TRBD2
ASGLEREVTLAKNIQY
>many|TRBV7-9|TRBD2
ASSIGTSGRFPREQY
>few|TRBV19|-
ASSIDSSYEQY
>-|TRBV24-1|-
ATSDPGKANYGYT